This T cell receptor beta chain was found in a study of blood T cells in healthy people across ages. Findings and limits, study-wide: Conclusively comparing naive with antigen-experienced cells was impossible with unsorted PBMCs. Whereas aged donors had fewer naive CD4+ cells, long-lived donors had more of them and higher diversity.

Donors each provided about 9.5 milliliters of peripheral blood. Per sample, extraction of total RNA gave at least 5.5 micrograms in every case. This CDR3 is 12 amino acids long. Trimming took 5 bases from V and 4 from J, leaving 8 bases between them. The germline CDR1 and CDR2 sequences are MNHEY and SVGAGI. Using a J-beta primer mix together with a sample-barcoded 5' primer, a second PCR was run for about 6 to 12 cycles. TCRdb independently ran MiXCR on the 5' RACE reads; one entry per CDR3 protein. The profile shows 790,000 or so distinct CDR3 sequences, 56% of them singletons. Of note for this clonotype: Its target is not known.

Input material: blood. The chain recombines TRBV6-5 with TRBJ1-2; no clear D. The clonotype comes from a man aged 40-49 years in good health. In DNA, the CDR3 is TGTGCCAGCAGTGACTTGGGCTATGGCTACACCTTC. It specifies CASSDLGYGYTF.